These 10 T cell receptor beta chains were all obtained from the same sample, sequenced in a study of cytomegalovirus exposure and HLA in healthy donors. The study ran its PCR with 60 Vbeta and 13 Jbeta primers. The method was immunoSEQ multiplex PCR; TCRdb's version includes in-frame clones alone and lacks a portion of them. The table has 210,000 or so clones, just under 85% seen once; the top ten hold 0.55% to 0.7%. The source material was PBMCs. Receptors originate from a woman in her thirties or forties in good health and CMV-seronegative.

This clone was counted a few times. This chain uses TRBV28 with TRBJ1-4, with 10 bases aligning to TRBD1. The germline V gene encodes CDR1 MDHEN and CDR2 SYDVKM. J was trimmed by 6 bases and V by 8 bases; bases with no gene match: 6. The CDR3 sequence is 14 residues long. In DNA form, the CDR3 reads TGTGCCAGCCACATGACAGGGGGCGATGAAAAACTGTTTTTT. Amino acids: CASHMTGGDEKLFF.

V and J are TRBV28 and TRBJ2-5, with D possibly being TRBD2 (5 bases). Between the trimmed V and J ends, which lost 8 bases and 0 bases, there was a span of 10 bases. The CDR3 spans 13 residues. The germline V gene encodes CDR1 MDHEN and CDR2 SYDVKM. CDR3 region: CASRSADQETQYF. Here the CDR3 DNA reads TGTGCCAGCCGTTCAGCGGACCAAGAGACCCAGTACTTC. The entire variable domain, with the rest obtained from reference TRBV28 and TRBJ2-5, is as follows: DVKVTQSSRYLVKRTGEKVFLECVQDMDHENMFWYRQDPGLGLRLIYFSYDVKMKEKGDIPEGYSVSREKKERFSLILESASTNQTSMYLCASRSADQETQYFGPGTRLLVL.

CDR3 bases: TGTGCCAGCTCACCACTTAGTGCAGGTGACGAGCAGTACTTC. It yields the protein CASSPLSAGDEQYF. The rearrangement joins TRBV18 to TRBJ2-7; D remains ambiguous. CDR1 is KGHSH, CDR2 LQKENI, per germline. The length of the CDR3 is 14 residues. Trimming stripped 1 base from V and 5 bases from J, with 12 bases between.

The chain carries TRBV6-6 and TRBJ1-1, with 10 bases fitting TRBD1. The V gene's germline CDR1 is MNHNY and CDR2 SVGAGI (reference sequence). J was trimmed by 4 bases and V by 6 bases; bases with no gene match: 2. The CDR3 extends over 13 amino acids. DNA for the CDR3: TGTGCCAGCAGCCGGACAGGGGGCACTGAAGCTTTCTTT. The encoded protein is CASSRTGGTEAFF.

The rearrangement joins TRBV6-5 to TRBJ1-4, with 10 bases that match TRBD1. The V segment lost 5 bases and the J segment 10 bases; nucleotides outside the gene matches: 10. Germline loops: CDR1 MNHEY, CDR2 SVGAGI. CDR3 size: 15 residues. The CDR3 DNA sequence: TGTGCCAGCAGTCCAAAGACAGGGGGCATTGTAAAACTGTTTTTT. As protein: CASSPKTGGIVKLFF.

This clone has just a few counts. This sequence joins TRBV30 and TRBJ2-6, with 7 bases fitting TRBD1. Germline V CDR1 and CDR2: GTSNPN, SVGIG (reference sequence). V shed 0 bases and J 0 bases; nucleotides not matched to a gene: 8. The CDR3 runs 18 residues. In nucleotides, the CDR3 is TGTGCCTGGAGTGTAAGGAGACAGGGAGCCTCTGGGGCCAACGTCCTGACTTTC. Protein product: CAWSVRRQGASGANVLTF.

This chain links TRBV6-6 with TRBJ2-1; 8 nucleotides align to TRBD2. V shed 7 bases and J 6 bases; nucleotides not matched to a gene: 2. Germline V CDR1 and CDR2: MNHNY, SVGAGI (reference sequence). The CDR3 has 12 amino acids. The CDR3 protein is CASNSGGNEQFF. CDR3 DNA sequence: TGTGCCAGCAACAGCGGGGGCAATGAGCAGTTCTTC.

DNA for the CDR3: TGTGCCAGCAGTATCACAGGGGAGGCCTACGAGCAGTACTTC. Amino acids: CASSITGEAYEQYF. The chain carries TRBV6-5 and TRBJ2-7; TRBD1 is a possible D gene (7 bases). The CDR3 totals 14 residues. V was trimmed by 5 bases and J by 2 bases, leaving 13 bases between them. Germline CDR1 and CDR2: MNHEY and SVGAGI.

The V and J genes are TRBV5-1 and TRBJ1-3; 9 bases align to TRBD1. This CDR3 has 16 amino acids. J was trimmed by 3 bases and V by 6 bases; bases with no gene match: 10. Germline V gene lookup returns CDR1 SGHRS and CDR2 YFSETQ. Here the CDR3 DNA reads TGCGCCAGCACTTTATCCGGGACAGGGCATGGAAACACCATATATTTT. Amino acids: CASTLSGTGHGNTIYF.

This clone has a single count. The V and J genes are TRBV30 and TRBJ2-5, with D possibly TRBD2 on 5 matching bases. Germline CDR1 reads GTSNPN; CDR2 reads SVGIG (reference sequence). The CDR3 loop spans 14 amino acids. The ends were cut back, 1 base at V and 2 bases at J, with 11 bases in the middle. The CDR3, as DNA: TGTGCCTGGAGTGGTCTAGCAGTTCAAGAGACCCAGTACTTC. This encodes CAWSGLAVQETQYF.